One TCR beta chain is described in this entry. V lost 1 base to trimming and J lost 0 bases, with 16 bases between them. From germline, CDR1 is MDHEN and CDR2 SYDVKM. This CDR3 is built from 18 residues. The data are from a study of blood T cell repertoires in COVID-19. Here immunoSEQ multiplex PCR was the method, and the copy in TCRdb shows in-frame clones only, minus some. This sample has around 140,000 clones; 81% occur once, and the top ten carry 8.4%. The gene calls are TRBV28 and TRBJ1-3; D perhaps matches TRBD1 (5 bases). The source is a woman in her sixties with active or convalescent COVID-19. Material for sequencing was peripheral blood. The CDR3 region has the DNA TGTGCCAGCAGTTTATTCAAGACAGCCTATTACTCTGGAAACACCATATATTTT. Translation gives CASSLFKTAYYSGNTIYF.